This is a list of T cell receptor beta chains from one sample in a study of identical twins. Each CDR3 protein gets one entry after TCRdb re-called the 5' RACE reads with MiXCR. The sample lists about 290,000 distinct CDR3 sequences, 8.5% to 9.5% occurring once. These data were also filed under a second study, of yellow fever vaccine responses in identical twins.

The sequenced sample consisted of CD8+ T cells sorted from blood. All receptors come from a woman aged 18-35 years in good health. The CDR3 runs from the conserved cysteine through the conserved F or W. Fields, in order: V gene, clone size, J gene, D gene, CDR3 protein, CDR3 DNA. The D gene is left open where the match is weak. The size entry is marked missing in some rows and otherwise reads once, few, many or a size class.

>TRBV4-1|many|TRBJ2-3|TRBD2
CASSQDEASGPTTDTQYF
TGCGCCAGCAGCCAAGATGAGGCTAGCGGGCCGACCACAGATACGCAGTATTTT
>TRBV20-1|many|TRBJ1-6|-
CSALKGPYNSPLHF
TGCAGTGCTTTAAAGGGCCCTTATAATTCACCCCTCCACTTT
>TRBV7-9|few|TRBJ2-5|-
CASSSRQAPQETQYF
TGTGCCAGCAGCTCCCGACAGGCTCCCCAAGAGACCCAGTACTTC
>TRBV10-2|many|TRBJ2-2|TRBD2
CASSGTQFAGVNTGELFF
TGCGCCAGCAGTGGGACCCAATTTGCGGGAGTGAACACCGGGGAGCTGTTTTTT
>TRBV29-1|many|TRBJ2-1|TRBD1
CSVVYGTGEQFF
TGCAGCGTCGTTTACGGGACAGGGGAGCAGTTCTTC
>TRBV12-5|few|TRBJ2-2|-
CASGLAGAGTGELFF
TGTGCTAGTGGTTTGGCAGGGGCCGGTACCGGGGAGCTGTTTTTT
>TRBV6-2/TRBV6-3|-|TRBJ2-3|-
CASTEGLLKRDTQYF
TGTGCCAGCACTGAGGGACTGCTAAAACGAGATACGCAGTATTTT
>TRBV4-1|many|TRBJ2-1|TRBD2
CASNRLAEGNEQFF
TGCGCCAGCAATCGACTAGCGGAGGGAAATGAGCAGTTCTTC
>TRBV28|-|TRBJ2-6|-
CASSLGREDGANVLTF
TGTGCCAGCAGTTTGGGCAGGGAAGATGGGGCCAACGTCCTGACTTTC
>TRBV7-2|few|TRBJ2-3|-
CASSGNGSDTQYF
TGTGCCAGCAGCGGTAACGGCTCGGATACGCAGTATTTT
>TRBV7-3|many|TRBJ2-5|-
CASSLMARETQYF
TGTGCCAGCAGCTTAATGGCACGGGAGACCCAGTACTTC
>TRBV5-5|few|TRBJ2-7|-
CASSGRTAVNYEQYF
TGTGCCAGCAGCGGTAGGACAGCCGTAAACTACGAGCAGTACTTC
>TRBV27|few|TRBJ2-7|TRBD2
CASISGGSPYEQYF
TGTGCCAGCATATCAGGCGGGAGCCCCTACGAGCAGTACTTC
>TRBV20-1|many|TRBJ2-7|TRBD1
CSASGQGVNEQYF
TGCAGTGCTAGCGGACAGGGGGTTAACGAGCAGTACTTC
>TRBV29-1|many|TRBJ2-3|TRBD1
CSVEEGTGGLVTDTQYF
TGCAGCGTTGAAGAAGGGACAGGGGGCCTGGTTACAGATACGCAGTATTTT
>TRBV12-3/TRBV12-4|many|TRBJ2-5|-
CASRDMVGETQYF
TGTGCCAGCAGGGACATGGTTGGAGAGACCCAGTACTTC
>TRBV5-1|-|TRBJ2-2|TRBD1
CASSPNRGAGELFF
TGCGCCAGCAGCCCCAACAGGGGGGCCGGGGAGCTGTTTTTT
>TRBV2|-|TRBJ2-7|-
CATYPPTGYEQYF
TGTGCCACGTACCCACCTACTGGGTACGAGCAGTACTTC
>TRBV28|-|TRBJ2-3|-
CASSKTTLGTQYF
TGTGCCAGCAGTAAGACTACCCTCGGTACGCAGTATTTT
>TRBV7-8|many|TRBJ2-1|TRBD2
CASSFLTSGRMNEQFF
TGTGCCAGCAGCTTCCTTACTAGCGGGCGGATGAATGAGCAGTTCTTC
>TRBV4-2|-|TRBJ2-1|-
CASSQDWKTRDNEQFF
TGTGCCAGCAGCCAAGATTGGAAAACTCGGGATAATGAGCAGTTCTTC
>TRBV15|few|TRBJ1-2|TRBD1
CATTGTATSYGYTF
TGTGCCACCACCGGGACAGCAACTTCCTATGGCTACACCTTC
>TRBV20-1|few|TRBJ2-1|-
CSARDLAGINEQFF
TGCAGTGCTAGAGATCTCGCCGGGATCAATGAGCAGTTCTTC
>TRBV24-1|-|TRBJ2-1|TRBD1
CATLDRVRDEQFF
TGTGCCACCCTGGACAGGGTAAGGGATGAGCAGTTCTTC
>TRBV12-3/TRBV12-4|few|TRBJ2-5|-
CASTETLQETQYF
TGTGCCAGCACCGAGACACTCCAAGAGACCCAGTACTTC
>TRBV29-1|many|TRBJ2-7|TRBD1
CSGQGSSYEQYF
TGCAGCGGACAGGGGAGTTCGTACGAGCAGTACTTC
>TRBV3-1|few|TRBJ2-1|-
CASSQGPSSGNEQFF
TGTGCCAGCAGCCAAGGGCCTTCCTCTGGCAATGAGCAGTTCTTC
>TRBV27|few|TRBJ2-7|TRBD2
CASTSGRFDEQYF
TGTGCCAGCACTAGCGGCCGTTTTGATGAGCAGTACTTC
>TRBV12-3/TRBV12-4|-|TRBJ2-2|TRBD1
CASKTGGTGELFF
TGTGCCAGTAAGACAGGGGGCACCGGGGAGCTGTTTTTT
>TRBV3-1|many|TRBJ1-5|TRBD1
CASSQRTGPDQPQHF
TGTGCCAGCAGCCAGCGGACAGGTCCCGATCAGCCCCAGCATTTT
>TRBV10-3|few|TRBJ2-1|-
CAMQTGVGEQFF
TGTGCCATGCAGACGGGAGTAGGTGAGCAGTTCTTC
>TRBV10-3|few|TRBJ2-1|-
CAVAKGGGDEQFF
TGTGCCGTAGCAAAAGGGGGAGGGGATGAGCAGTTCTTC
>TRBV5-1|many|TRBJ2-7|-
CASSSRDGYEQYF
TGCGCCAGCAGCTCCCGGGACGGGTACGAGCAGTACTTC
>TRBV27|many|TRBJ1-5|-
CASSLSPGNQPQHF
TGTGCCAGCAGTTTATCACCAGGAAATCAGCCCCAGCATTTT
>TRBV13|-|TRBJ2-1|TRBD1
CASSSDRGKQFF
TGTGCCAGCAGCTCGGACAGGGGAAAGCAGTTCTTC
>TRBV4-3|-|TRBJ2-2|-
CASSQDGRGGTGELFF
TGCGCCAGCAGCCAAGATGGAAGGGGGGGCACCGGGGAGCTGTTTTTT
>TRBV11-2|few|TRBJ2-5|TRBD2
CASSLIAGKETQYF
TGTGCCAGCAGCTTGATAGCGGGCAAAGAGACCCAGTACTTC
>TRBV9|-|TRBJ2-1|TRBD2
CASSPSGLAGYNEQFF
TGTGCCAGCAGCCCCAGCGGGCTAGCGGGGTACAATGAGCAGTTCTTC
>TRBV20-1|few|TRBJ2-5|-
CSASRDPGPTIRETQYF
TGCAGTGCTTCCCGGGACCCCGGCCCCACAATTCGAGAGACCCAGTACTTC